The following is a TCR beta chain sequence with its context. Its antigen is currently unknown. Germline V lookup: CDR1 MGHDK, CDR2 SYGVNS. This CDR3 has 15 amino acids. The V end lost 3 bases, the J end lost 0 bases, and 10 bases lay between the germline ends. Using RNA transcripts, the TCR beta CDR3 regions were amplified. Following a first-round RT-PCR that used HTBI primers, a second-round multiplex PCR was carried out. TCRdb independently ran MiXCR on the multiplex PCR reads; one entry per CDR3 protein. The profile shows about 740,000 distinct CDR3 sequences, 40% of them singletons. This record belongs to a study of Graves' ophthalmopathy and Graves' hyperthyroidism. Study-wide points: In predicting ophthalmopathy progression, the model reached roughly 71% sensitivity and 72.22% specificity.

Clinical symptoms and serum thyroxine were used for diagnosis; TRAb, thyroid ultrasound and orbital computed tomography were also relied on. Isolation of PBMCs was performed using over 9.5 ml of fresh peripheral blood. The sample comprised peripheral blood. The clonotype comes from an adult man with Graves' ophthalmopathy. J is TRBJ2-3 and V is TRBV25-1; D not resolved. The CDR3 nucleotides read TGTGCCAGCAGTGACCCCAGAGATAGCACAGATACGCAGTATTTT. Amino acids: CASSDPRDSTDTQYF.